This TCR beta chain was recorded in a study of blood T cells in healthy people across ages. Study results and caveats: A roughly linear fall in TCR beta diversity per million T cells was seen with increasing age. More naive CD4+ cells and higher diversity were found in long-lived than in aged donors.

Comments on this clonotype: Its antigen is unidentified.

A J-beta primer mix and a sample-barcoded 5' primer were used in a second PCR of roughly 6 to 12 cycles. Each CDR3 protein is one row after TCRdb ran MiXCR on the 5' RACE reads. Here the sample spans around 1,500,000 distinct CDR3 sequences, 28% being singletons. This TCR was recovered from a woman younger than 45 in good health. Sequences were obtained from blood.

The CDR3 loop is CASSLRRVQAEGSNTEAFF. CDR3 coding DNA: TGCGCCAGCAGCTTGAGAAGGGTTCAAGCCGAGGGCTCGAACACTGAAGCTTTCTTT. The chain links TRBV5-1 to TRBJ1-1; D gene ambiguous. The CDR3 is 19 residues long. CDR1 SGHRS and CDR2 YFSETQ come from the germline V gene. The V gene lost 1 base and the J gene lost 1 base, with 23 bases spanning the gap.